Listed below are T cell receptor beta chains from one sample, sequenced in a study of CXCR3-negative and CXCR3-positive naive CD8 T cells. TCRdb reprocessed the 5' RACE reads, keeping one entry per CDR3 protein, no DNA. Listed are more than 100,000 distinct CDR3 sequences; 0.41% falls within the top ten. The sequenced sample was naive CXCR3+ CD8+ T cells from blood. The source is a human donor in good health. Some clones in this sample may be carry-over from other donors' samples. Each CDR3 is given with its conserved first and last residue.

length: 12
J: TRBJ2-2
V: TRBV29-1
CDR3: CSYSGDTGELFF

length: 12
J: TRBJ2-3
V: TRBV12-3/TRBV12-4
CDR3: CASTQLGDTQYF

length: 18
J: TRBJ2-3
V: TRBV12-3/TRBV12-4
CDR3: CASRPHRGAGDRTDTQYF

length: 19
J: TRBJ1-1
V: TRBV5-1
CDR3: CASSRRPVAQMSELTEAFF

length: 13
J: TRBJ2-3
V: TRBV5-4
CDR3: CASSWTTTDTQYF

length: 13
J: TRBJ1-1
V: TRBV7-6
CDR3: CASSSASGTEAFF

length: 12
J: TRBJ2-7
V: TRBV28
CDR3: CASSWGPYEQYF

length: 15
J: TRBJ2-2
V: TRBV5-4
CDR3: CASSFPATGHGELFF

length: 17
J: TRBJ2-3
V: TRBV11-2
CDR3: CASSFLAGRGHTDTQYF

length: 11
J: TRBJ1-5
V: TRBV7-9
CDR3: CASSFSQPQHF

length: 17
J: TRBJ2-3
V: TRBV4-1
CDR3: CASSQVLVTMRTDTQYF

length: 13
J: TRBJ1-5
V: TRBV5-6
CDR3: CASSWTGAQPQHF

length: 16
J: TRBJ2-1
V: TRBV7-6
CDR3: CASSLLTGRFVHEQFF

length: 15
J: TRBJ1-5
V: TRBV12-3/TRBV12-4
CDR3: CASSPDRGLHQPQHF